This section outlines one T cell receptor beta chain sequence together with its context. Its specificity is not known. The ends were cut back, 1 base at V and 1 base at J, with 11 bases in the middle. Looked up from germline, CDR1 is SGHRS and CDR2 is YFSETQ. CDR3 length: 15 amino acids. These data belong to a study of T cells after yellow fever vaccination. For the study at large: Preparation of the low-cell-number fractions used SMART-Seq v4 Ultra Low Input. Findings and limits, study-wide: Reappearance after the booster was seen for most primary-vaccination clones, at roughly 96% CD4 and around 90% CD8.

The study made its TCR cDNA through 5'RACE template switching. That step introduced a universal primer site along with UMIs. TCRdb independently ran MiXCR on the 5' RACE reads; one entry per CDR3 protein. This table holds over 150,000 distinct CDR3 sequences, roughly 6.2% found once. The chain joins TRBV5-1 to TRBJ2-5; D may be TRBD2 (5 bases). Sequencing was performed on CD4+ T cells sorted from PBMCs, taken on the day of the first yellow fever vaccination. The clonotype comes from a man younger than 30 who received the YFV17D yellow fever vaccine. The CDR3 region is CASSLSGLGQETQYF. In nucleotides, the CDR3 is TGCGCCAGCAGCTTGTCCGGACTGGGCCAAGAGACCCAGTACTTC.